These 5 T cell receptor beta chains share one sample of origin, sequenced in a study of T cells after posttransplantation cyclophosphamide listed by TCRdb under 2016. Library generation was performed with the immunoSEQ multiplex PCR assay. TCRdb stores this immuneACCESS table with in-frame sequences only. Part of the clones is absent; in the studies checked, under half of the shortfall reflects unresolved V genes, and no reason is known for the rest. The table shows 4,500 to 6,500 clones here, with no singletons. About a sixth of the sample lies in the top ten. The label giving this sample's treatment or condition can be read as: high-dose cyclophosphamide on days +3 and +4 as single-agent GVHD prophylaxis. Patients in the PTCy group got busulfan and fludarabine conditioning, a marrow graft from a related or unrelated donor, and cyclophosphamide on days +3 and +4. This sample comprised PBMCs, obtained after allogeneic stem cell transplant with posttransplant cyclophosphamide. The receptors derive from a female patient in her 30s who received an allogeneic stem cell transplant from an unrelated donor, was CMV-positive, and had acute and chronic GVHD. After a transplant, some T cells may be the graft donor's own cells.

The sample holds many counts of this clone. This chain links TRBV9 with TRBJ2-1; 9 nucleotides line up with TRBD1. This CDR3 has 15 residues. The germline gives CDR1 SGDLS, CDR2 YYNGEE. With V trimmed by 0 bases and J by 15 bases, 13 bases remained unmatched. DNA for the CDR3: TGTGCCAGCAGCGTAGAGGGACAGGGAGGAGGGAAGCGGTTCTTC. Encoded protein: CASSVEGQGGGKRFF.

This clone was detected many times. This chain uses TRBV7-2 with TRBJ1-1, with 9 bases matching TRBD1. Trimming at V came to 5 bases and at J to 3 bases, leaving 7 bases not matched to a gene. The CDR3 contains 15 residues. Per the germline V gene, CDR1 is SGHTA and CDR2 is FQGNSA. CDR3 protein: CASSRGQGEHTEAFF. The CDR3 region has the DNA TGTGCCAGCAGCCGGGGACAGGGCGAACACACTGAAGCTTTCTTT. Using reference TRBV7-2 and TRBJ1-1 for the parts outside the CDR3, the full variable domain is GAGVSQSPSNKVTEKGKDVELRCDPISGHTALYWYRQSLGQGLEFLIYFQGNSAPDKSGLPSDRFSAERTGGSVSTLTIQRTQQEDSAVYLCASSRGQGEHTEAFFGQGTRLTVV.

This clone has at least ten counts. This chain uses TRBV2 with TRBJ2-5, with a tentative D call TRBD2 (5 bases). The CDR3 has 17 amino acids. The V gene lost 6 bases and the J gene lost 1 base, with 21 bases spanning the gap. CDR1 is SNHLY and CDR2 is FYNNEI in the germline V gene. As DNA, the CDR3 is TGTGCCAGCAGCGAACCTATAGCGAGCAACCTCCAAGAGACCCAGTACTTC. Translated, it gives CASSEPIASNLQETQYF.

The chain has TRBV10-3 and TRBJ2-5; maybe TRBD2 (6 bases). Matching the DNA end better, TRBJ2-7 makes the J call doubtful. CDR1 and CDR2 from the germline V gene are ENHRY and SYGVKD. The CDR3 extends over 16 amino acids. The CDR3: CAISESVGSQLYEQYF. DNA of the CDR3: TGTGCCATCAGTGAGTCGGTCGGGAGTCAACTCTACGAGCAGTACTTC.

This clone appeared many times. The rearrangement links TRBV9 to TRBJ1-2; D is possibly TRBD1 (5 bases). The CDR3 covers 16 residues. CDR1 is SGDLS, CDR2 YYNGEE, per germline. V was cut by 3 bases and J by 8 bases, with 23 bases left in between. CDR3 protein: CASSEAPSGPEGGYTF. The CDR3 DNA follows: TGTGCCAGCAGCGAGGCCCCCTCGGGGCCGGAGGGGGGCTACACCTTC.